The 27 T cell receptor beta chains in this list originate from one sample, sequenced in a study of T cell changes during pregnancy in multiple sclerosis. Assay used: immunoSEQ multiplex PCR; TCRdb lists only in-frame clones, some missing. The profile shows 95,000 to 100,000 clones, about 90% of them singletons. The material sequenced was peripheral blood, taken after pregnancy. Every receptor here comes from a female donor in good health, enrolled as a control in a pregnancy study.

J is TRBJ1-5 and V is TRBV19; tentatively, D is TRBD1 (6 bases). This CDR3 comprises 14 residues. Germline CDR1 is LNHDA and CDR2 is SQIVND (reference sequence). Trimming removed 4 bases from V and 6 bases from J, with 13 bases in between. CDR3 sequence (DNA): TGTGCCAGTAGTACCAATCCAGGGGTTCAGCCCCAGCATTTT. Its translation: CASSTNPGVQPQHF.

The genes are TRBV10-1 and TRBJ2-5; 9 nucleotides agree with TRBD2. The CDR3 totals 15 residues. Germline V gives CDR1 WNHNN, CDR2 SYGVQD (reference sequence). V shed 2 bases and J 5 bases; nucleotides not matched to a gene: 6. The CDR3 nucleotides are TGCGCCAGCAGTGAGAAGCGGGGGGCTGGGGAGACCCAGTACTTC. It specifies CASSEKRGAGETQYF.

The rearrangement uses TRBV30 and TRBJ1-5, with D tentatively TRBD1 (5 bases). The CDR3 sequence is 15 residues long. Trimming took off 3 bases at V and 2 bases at J, with 14 bases between the two ends. Germline CDR1 reads GTSNPN; CDR2 reads SVGIG (reference sequence). The CDR3 DNA is TGTGCCTGGAGATTCCCCGGGGGGGGCAATCAGCCCCAGCATTTT. This codes for CAWRFPGGGNQPQHF.

This chain uses TRBV18 with TRBJ2-5; D not certain. Trimming removed 3 bases from V and 3 bases from J, with 8 bases in between. CDR3 size: 13 residues. Per germline, CDR1 KGHSH and CDR2 LQKENI. CDR3 loop: CASSPGSEETQYF. In nucleotides, the CDR3 is TGTGCCAGCTCACCCGGGTCTGAAGAGACCCAGTACTTC.

The chain links TRBV11-2 to TRBJ1-4; 7 positions match TRBD1. From germline, CDR1 is SGHAT and CDR2 FQNNGV. The length of the CDR3 is 15 residues. The trim removed 2 bases at V and 0 bases at J, leaving 0 bases unmatched. Here the CDR3 reads CASSLRGPTNEKLFF. CDR3 in DNA: TGTGCCAGCAGCTTAAGGGGGCCAACTAATGAAAAACTGTTTTTT. Variable domain in full (rest from reference TRBV11-2 and TRBJ1-4): EAGVAQSPRYKIIEKRQSVAFWCNPISGHATLYWYQQILGQGPKLLIQFQNNGVVDDSQLPKDRFSAERLKGVDSTLKIQPAKLEDSAVYLCASSLRGPTNEKLFFGSGTQLSVL.

Written as DNA, the CDR3 is TGTGCCAGCAGCTTAGCGGGAGGCCAAACCGGGGAGCTGTTTTTT. It encodes CASSLAGGQTGELFF. The chain recombines TRBV7-2 with TRBJ2-2, with D maybe TRBD2 (6 bases). Germline V CDR1 and CDR2: SGHTA, FQGNSA. The CDR3 runs 15 residues. Trimming shortened V by 0 bases and J by 5 bases, and 10 bases separated the two germline ends. The entire variable domain, with the rest obtained from reference TRBV7-2 and TRBJ2-2, is as follows: GAGVSQSPSNKVTEKGKDVELRCDPISGHTALYWYRQSLGQGLEFLIYFQGNSAPDKSGLPSDRFSAERTGGSVSTLTIQRTQQEDSAVYLCASSLAGGQTGELFFGEGSRLTVL.

The chain employs TRBV28 and TRBJ1-1; 7 bases line up with TRBD1. Germline CDR1 reads MDHEN; CDR2 reads SYDVKM. The CDR3 has 15 amino acids. J was trimmed by 7 bases and V by 8 bases; bases with no gene match: 16. DNA of the CDR3: TGTGCCAGCTTCGGACAGGCCGCCGTGGAGGGTGAAGCTTTCTTT. Translating it yields CASFGQAAVEGEAFF.

The chain employs TRBV27 and TRBJ2-2; the D is unclear. The ends were cut back, 6 bases at V and 3 bases at J, with 17 bases in the middle. Per germline, CDR1 MNHEY and CDR2 SMNVEV (reference sequence). The CDR3 consists of 16 residues. CDR3 protein: CASSPLTNLYTGELFF. The CDR3 region has the DNA TGTGCCAGCAGCCCCCTGACAAATCTCTACACCGGGGAGCTGTTTTTT.

Only a few counts were recorded for this clone. The chain is built from TRBV9 and TRBJ1-1; 8 nucleotides line up with TRBD1. The CDR3 totals 16 residues. V trimming: 0 bases; J trimming: 5 bases; junction bases outside the gene matches: 9. Germline V gives CDR1 SGDLS, CDR2 YYNGEE. The CDR3 is CASSVGTGIFGTEAFF. The CDR3 DNA follows: TGTGCCAGCAGCGTAGGGACAGGGATCTTCGGTACTGAAGCTTTCTTT.

CDR3 nucleotide sequence: TGTGCCAGTAGTCATGGGACTATCCAGTTCTTC. Translated: CASSHGTIQFF. The rearrangement joins TRBV19 to TRBJ2-1; 7 nucleotides match TRBD2. This CDR3 is 11 amino acids long. Per germline, CDR1 LNHDA and CDR2 SQIVND (reference sequence). Germline trimming cut 5 bases from V and 13 bases from J; bases unmatched to any gene: 5.

In this sample, this clone turned up a few times. This chain joins TRBV30 and TRBJ1-5, with TRBD1 as a possible D gene (5 bases). The CDR3 covers 12 residues. V was clipped by 4 bases and J by 5 bases, with 9 bases between them. From germline, CDR1 is GTSNPN and CDR2 SVGIG (reference sequence). The CDR3 spells CAWTVGDQPQHF. The CDR3 nucleotides read TGTGCCTGGACCGTAGGGGATCAGCCCCAGCATTTT.

This chain joins TRBV19 and TRBJ1-1, with 7 positions matching TRBD1. The CDR3 is 14 amino acids. The V segment lost 7 bases and the J segment 1 base; nucleotides outside the gene matches: 6. Germline lookup yields CDR1 LNHDA and CDR2 SQIVND (reference sequence). The CDR3 DNA sequence: TGTGCCAGTATCAATAGGGGGCGGAACACTGAAGCTTTCTTT. Its translation: CASINRGRNTEAFF.

V is TRBV5-8 and J is TRBJ1-5; 9 bases are a match to TRBD1. This CDR3 has 16 amino acids. CDR1 is SGHTS, CDR2 YDEGEE, per germline. The J segment lost 0 bases and the V segment lost 9 bases, leaving 10 bases of the junction unmatched. This CDR3 reads CATGTGQSHSNQPQHF. The CDR3, as DNA: TGTGCCACCGGGACAGGGCAAAGCCATAGCAATCAGCCCCAGCATTTT.

V is TRBV5-1 and J is TRBJ1-1; D is perhaps TRBD1 (5 bases). The CDR3 loop spans 14 amino acids. V lost 1 base and J lost 3, with 10 bases in between. From germline, CDR1 is SGHRS and CDR2 YFSETQ. CDR3 DNA: TGCGCCAGCAGCTTGTCCAGGGTGGACACTGAAGCTTTCTTT. It is translated as CASSLSRVDTEAFF.

The chain combines TRBV6-4 with TRBJ2-1; the match to TRBD2 covers 7 bases. Per the germline V gene, CDR1 is MRHNA and CDR2 is SNTAGT. CDR3 length: 16 amino acids. Losses at the gene ends were 4 bases for V and 0 bases for J; bases not matched to a gene: 6. In DNA, the CDR3 is TGTGCCAGCAGTGTTACTAGCGTGAGCTCCTACAATGAGCAGTTCTTC. It yields the protein CASSVTSVSSYNEQFF.

The chain combines TRBV10-3 with TRBJ1-2; D not resolved. The germline CDR1 and CDR2 sequences are ENHRY and SYGVKD. CDR3 length equals 13 residues. The germline V and J ends were trimmed by 8 bases and 0 bases, with 10 bases remaining between them. CDR3 nucleotide sequence: TGTGCCATCTCGGAGGACTCTAACTATGGCTACACCTTC. It is translated as CAISEDSNYGYTF.

This chain connects TRBV4-2 to TRBJ2-1; 10 nucleotides match TRBD1. The CDR3 loop spans 14 amino acids. CDR1 is LGHNA, CDR2 YNFKEQ, per germline. J gave up 8 bases and V 3 bases, and 4 bases lay outside the gene matches. CDR3 in amino acids: CASSHTTGGDEQFF. In DNA form, the CDR3 reads TGTGCCAGCAGCCACACGACAGGGGGCGATGAGCAGTTCTTC.

The J gene is TRBJ1-4, the V gene TRBV6-5; D is unclear. This CDR3 has 12 residues. The ends were cut back, 6 bases at V and 8 bases at J, with 10 bases in the middle. Germline CDR1 MNHEY, CDR2 SVGAGI. CDR3 DNA: TGTGCCAGCAGGGGCGCCGGAGAAAAACTGTTTTTT. It specifies CASRGAGEKLFF.

V gene TRBV27 combines with J gene TRBJ1-5; 8 positions agree with TRBD1. CDR1 and CDR2 from the germline V gene are MNHEY and SMNVEV (reference sequence). The CDR3 sequence is 16 residues long. The V segment lost 8 bases and the J segment 0 bases; nucleotides outside the gene matches: 9. The CDR3 DNA is TGTGCCAGCGGACAGGGACCCTTATTTAGCAATCAGCCCCAGCATTTT. Translating gives CASGQGPLFSNQPQHF.

The V call is TRBV16, the J call TRBJ1-4, with no clear D. Deletions cut 4 bases from V and 8 bases from J, with 14 bases between. Germline CDR1 is KGHSY and CDR2 is FQNENV. The CDR3 length is 14 residues. CDR3 in DNA: TGTGCCAGCAGCCCTCAGACTCGATCGGAAAAACTGTTTTTT. Its translation is CASSPQTRSEKLFF.

This clone was observed a single time. The gene calls are TRBV5-1 and TRBJ2-7, with 8 bases lining up with TRBD1. Germline V gives CDR1 SGHRS, CDR2 YFSETQ. The CDR3 length is 15 residues. The V gene end was trimmed by 0 bases and the J gene end by 2 bases; junction bases not matched to a gene: 4. CDR3 sequence (DNA): TGCGCCAGCAGCTTGGCGCCGGGACAGGCCTACGAGCAGTACTTC. Protein sequence: CASSLAPGQAYEQYF.

This chain uses TRBV6-5 with TRBJ1-1; D is undetermined. Germline CDR1 and CDR2: MNHEY and SVGAGI. V gave up 7 bases and J gave up 0 bases, with 6 bases separating them. This CDR3 is 12 amino acids long. CDR3 loop: CASKAVNTEAFF. Here the CDR3 DNA reads TGTGCCAGCAAAGCGGTGAACACTGAAGCTTTCTTT.

On this clone itself: Other DNA sequences within the sample encode an identical CDR3. The chain employs TRBV7-3 and TRBJ2-1; 7 bases line up with TRBD1. The germline gives CDR1 SGHTA, CDR2 FQGTGA. CDR3 size: 15 residues. With 0 bases clipped from V and 7 bases from J, the junction kept 6 bases outside the gene matches. CDR3 nucleotides: TGTGCCAGCAGCTTAACGAGAGGGGGCAGGAATGAGCAGTTCTTC. Translated: CASSLTRGGRNEQFF.

This chain joins TRBV10-3 and TRBJ2-2; 11 bases agree with TRBD2. Germline V CDR1 and CDR2: ENHRY, SYGVKD. J lost 2 bases, V lost 6 bases, and 5 bases had no gene match. CDR3 length: 16 amino acids. CDR3 sequence reads: CAIRVSGGGNTGELFF. The CDR3 nucleotides are TGTGCCATCAGAGTTAGCGGGGGGGGTAACACCGGGGAGCTGTTTTTT.

V usage is TRBV4-1 and J usage is TRBJ2-3; 9 positions match TRBD1. The CDR3 loop spans 18 amino acids. With 1 base clipped from V and 4 bases from J, the junction kept 12 bases outside the gene matches. CDR1 is MGHRA and CDR2 is YSYEKL in the germline V gene. CDR3 in amino acids: CASSQGTGQGNVPDTQYF. The CDR3 bases are TGCGCCAGCAGCCAAGGAACTGGACAGGGGAATGTTCCAGATACGCAGTATTTT.

V and J are TRBV29-1 and TRBJ2-3; D is ambiguous. The germline gives CDR1 SQVTM, CDR2 ANQGSEA. The CDR3 runs to 16 residues. Trimming shortened V by 1 base and J by 2 bases, and 16 bases separated the two germline ends. The CDR3 DNA sequence: TGCAGCGTTGAAGGAATCCTTGAGGTGACCACAGATACGCAGTATTTT. It is translated as CSVEGILEVTTDTQYF.

V and J are TRBV19 and TRBJ1-2; a possible D gene is TRBD1 (5 bases). Germline values: CDR1 LNHDA, CDR2 SQIVND (reference sequence). Trimming removed 2 bases at V and 4 bases at J, with 17 bases between. CDR3 length: 16 residues. Written as DNA, the CDR3 is TGTGCCAGTAGTATATCCCCCCCCGGGACTGGCTATGGCTACACCTTC. Its protein product is CASSISPPGTGYGYTF.